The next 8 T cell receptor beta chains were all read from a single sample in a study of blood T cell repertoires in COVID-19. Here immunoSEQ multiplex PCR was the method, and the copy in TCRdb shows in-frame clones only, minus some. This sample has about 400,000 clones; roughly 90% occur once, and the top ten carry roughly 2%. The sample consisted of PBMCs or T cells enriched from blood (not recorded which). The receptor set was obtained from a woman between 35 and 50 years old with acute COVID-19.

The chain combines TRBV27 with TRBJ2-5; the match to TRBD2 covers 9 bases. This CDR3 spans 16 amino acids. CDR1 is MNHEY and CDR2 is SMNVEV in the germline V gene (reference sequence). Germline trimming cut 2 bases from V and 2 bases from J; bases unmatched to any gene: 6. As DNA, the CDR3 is TGTGCCAGCAGTTTAGGTAGCGGGGGCCCTCAAGAGACCCAGTACTTC. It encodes CASSLGSGGPQETQYF.

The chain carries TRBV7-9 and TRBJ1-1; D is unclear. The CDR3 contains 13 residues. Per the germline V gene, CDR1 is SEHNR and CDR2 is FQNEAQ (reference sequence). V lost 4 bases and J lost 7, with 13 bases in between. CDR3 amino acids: CASSYSLADEAFF. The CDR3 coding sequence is TGTGCCAGCAGCTATAGTTTAGCTGATGAAGCTTTCTTT.

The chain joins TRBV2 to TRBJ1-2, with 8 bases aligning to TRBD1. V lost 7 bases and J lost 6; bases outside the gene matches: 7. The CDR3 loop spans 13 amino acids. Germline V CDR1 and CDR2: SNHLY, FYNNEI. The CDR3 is CASKFDRGNGYTF. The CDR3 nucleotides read TGTGCCAGCAAATTTGACAGGGGAAATGGCTACACCTTC.

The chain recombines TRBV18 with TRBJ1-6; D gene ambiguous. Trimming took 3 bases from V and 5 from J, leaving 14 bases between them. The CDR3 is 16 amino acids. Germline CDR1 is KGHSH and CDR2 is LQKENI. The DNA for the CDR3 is TGTGCCAGCTCACCGAACAGAGAGGGCAATAATTCACCCCTCCACTTT. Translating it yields CASSPNREGNNSPLHF.

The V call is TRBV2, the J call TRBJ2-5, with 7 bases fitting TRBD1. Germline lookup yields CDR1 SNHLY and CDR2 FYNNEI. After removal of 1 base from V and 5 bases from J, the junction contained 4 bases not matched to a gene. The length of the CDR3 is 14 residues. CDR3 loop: CASSEEGAAETQYF. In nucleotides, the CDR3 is TGTGCCAGCAGTGAAGAGGGGGCCGCTGAGACCCAGTACTTC.

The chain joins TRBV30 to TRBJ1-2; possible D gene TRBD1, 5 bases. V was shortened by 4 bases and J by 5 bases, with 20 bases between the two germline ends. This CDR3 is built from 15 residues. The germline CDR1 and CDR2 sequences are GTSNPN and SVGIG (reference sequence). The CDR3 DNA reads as TGTGCCTGGAAGCTTACAGGCCTAAATTTGTATGGCTACACCTTC. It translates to CAWKLTGLNLYGYTF.

The CDR3 protein is CASSLDPGGRSYGYTF. In DNA, the CDR3 is TGTGCCAGCAGCTTGGATCCAGGGGGTCGATCCTATGGCTACACCTTC. The V and J genes are TRBV5-5 and TRBJ1-2, with TRBD1 matching over 7 bases. J lost 4 bases, V lost 0 bases, and 9 bases had no gene match. The V gene's germline CDR1 is SGHKS and CDR2 YYEKEE (reference sequence). This CDR3 has 16 amino acids. Full variable domain (remainder filled in from reference TRBV5-5 and TRBJ1-2): DAGVTQSPTHLIKTRGQQVTLRCSPISGHKSVSWYQQVLGQGPQFIFQYYEKEERGRGNFPDRFSARQFPNYSSELNVNALLLGDSALYLCASSLDPGGRSYGYTFGSGTRLTVV.

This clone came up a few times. The CDR3 DNA reads as TGTGCCAGCAGTGGGGGACAGGGCCTCGAGCAGTACTTC. Its protein is CASSGGQGLEQYF. The chain employs TRBV12-3 or TRBV12-4 and TRBJ2-7; 9 bases line up with TRBD1. V dropped 5 bases and J dropped 6; count of bases not matched to a gene: 5. This CDR3 comprises 13 residues.